This TCR beta chain was documented in a study of PD-L1 blockade in urothelial cancer. Study context: Atezolizumab was started by patients in 2014 at 1,200 mg intravenously every 3 weeks. Analysis of blood occurred 3 weeks (second dose) and 6 weeks after treatment start.

On this clone: At one of its ends the junction is not consistent with the germline gene, which may arise from a read error.

Clones were sequenced by immunoSEQ multiplex PCR, and TCRdb holds only the in-frame ones, with some missing. The table records 70,000 to 85,000 clones, around four fifths of them present only once. CDR3 length: 14 residues. The germline V gene encodes CDR1 SNHLY and CDR2 FYNNEI. The TCR was taken from a man between 65 and 85 years old with urothelial cancer. The source was PBMCs, collected around atezolizumab (anti-PD-L1) treatment. The rearrangement joins TRBV2 to TRBJ2-7, with 8 bases that match TRBD1. The CDR3 region is CASSEGTGAYEQYF. The CDR3 bases are TGTGCCAGCAGCGAAGGGACAGGAGCCTACGAGCAGTACTTC.